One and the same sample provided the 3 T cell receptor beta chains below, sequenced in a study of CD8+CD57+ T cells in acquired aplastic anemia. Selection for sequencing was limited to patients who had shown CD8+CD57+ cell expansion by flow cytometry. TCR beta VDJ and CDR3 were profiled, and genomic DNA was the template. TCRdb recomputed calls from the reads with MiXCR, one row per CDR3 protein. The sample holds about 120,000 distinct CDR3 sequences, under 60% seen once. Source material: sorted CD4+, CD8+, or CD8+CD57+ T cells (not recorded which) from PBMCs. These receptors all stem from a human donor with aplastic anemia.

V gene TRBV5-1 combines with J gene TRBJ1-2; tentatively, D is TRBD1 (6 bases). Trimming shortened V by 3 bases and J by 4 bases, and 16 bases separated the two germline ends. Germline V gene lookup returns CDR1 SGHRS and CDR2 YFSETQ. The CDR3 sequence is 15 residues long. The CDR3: CASSSKGDLRYGYTF. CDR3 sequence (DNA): TGCGCCAGCAGCTCAAAGGGGGATCTACGCTATGGCTACACCTTC.

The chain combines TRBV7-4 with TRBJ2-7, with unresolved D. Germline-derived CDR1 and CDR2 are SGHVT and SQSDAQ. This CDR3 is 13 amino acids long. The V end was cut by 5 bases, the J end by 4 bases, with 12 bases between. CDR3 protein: CASSVEVGYEQYF. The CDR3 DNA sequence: TGTGCCAGCAGCGTAGAAGTCGGGTACGAGCAGTACTTC.

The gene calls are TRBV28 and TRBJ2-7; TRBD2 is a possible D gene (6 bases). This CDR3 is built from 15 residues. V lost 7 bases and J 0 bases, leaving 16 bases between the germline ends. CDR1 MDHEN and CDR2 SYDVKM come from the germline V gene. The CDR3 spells CASKNLAESSYEQYF. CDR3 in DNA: TGTGCCAGCAAAAACTTAGCGGAGAGCTCCTACGAGCAGTACTTC.